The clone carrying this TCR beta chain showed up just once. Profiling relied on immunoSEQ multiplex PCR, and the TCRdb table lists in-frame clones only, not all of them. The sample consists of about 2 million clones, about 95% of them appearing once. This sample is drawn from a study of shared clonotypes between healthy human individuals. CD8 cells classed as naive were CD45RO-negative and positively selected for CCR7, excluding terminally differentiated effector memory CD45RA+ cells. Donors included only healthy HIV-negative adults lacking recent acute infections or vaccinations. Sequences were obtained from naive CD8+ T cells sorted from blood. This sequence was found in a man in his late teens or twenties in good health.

This CDR3 reads CAWSPPYGTGIEQYF. Here the CDR3 DNA reads TGTGCCTGGAGTCCACCGTATGGGACCGGAATCGAGCAGTACTTC. The J gene is TRBJ2-7, the V gene TRBV30, with D perhaps matching TRBD1 or TRBD2 (5 bases each). Germline V lookup: CDR1 GTSNPN, CDR2 SVGIG (reference sequence). Trimming removed 2 bases at V and 6 bases at J, with 20 bases between. The CDR3 loop spans 15 amino acids.